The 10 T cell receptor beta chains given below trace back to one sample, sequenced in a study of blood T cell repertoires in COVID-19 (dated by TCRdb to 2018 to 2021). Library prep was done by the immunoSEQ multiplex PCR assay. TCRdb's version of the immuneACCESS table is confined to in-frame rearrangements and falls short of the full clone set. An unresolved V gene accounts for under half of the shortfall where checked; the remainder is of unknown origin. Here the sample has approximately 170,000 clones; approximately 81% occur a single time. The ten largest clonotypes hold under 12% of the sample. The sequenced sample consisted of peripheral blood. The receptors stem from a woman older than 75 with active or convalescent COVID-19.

The CDR3 bases are TGTGCCAGCAGTCCGATAATCGTGTCCCGGGACAGGGGGCGGTTGTACGAGCAGTACTTC. Residues: CASSPIIVSRDRGRLYEQYF. The chain links TRBV27 to TRBJ2-7, with 12 bases that match TRBD1. The CDR3 extends over 20 amino acids. The V gene end was trimmed by 5 bases and the J gene end by 4 bases; junction bases not matched to a gene: 21. CDR1 and CDR2 from the germline V gene are MNHEY and SMNVEV (reference sequence).

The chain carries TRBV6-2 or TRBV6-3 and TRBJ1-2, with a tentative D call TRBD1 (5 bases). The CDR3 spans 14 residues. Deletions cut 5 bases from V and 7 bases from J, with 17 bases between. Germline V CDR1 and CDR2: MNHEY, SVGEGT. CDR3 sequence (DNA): TGTGCCAGCAGTATAGGACGGACATTCTTTGGCTACACCTTC. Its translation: CASSIGRTFFGYTF.

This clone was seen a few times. Here the CDR3 DNA reads TGTGCCAGCAGCTTAGCCCGCCCTGGCGGGAACACTGAAGCTTTCTTT. Its translation is CASSLARPGGNTEAFF. The gene calls are TRBV11-3 and TRBJ1-1; D not certain. The V end lost 1 base, the J end lost 1 base, and 13 bases lay between the germline ends. There are 16 residues in the CDR3. Germline values: CDR1 SGHNT, CDR2 YENEEA. The whole variable domain, remainder taken from reference TRBV11-3 and TRBJ1-1, is EAGVVQSPRYKIIEKKQPVAFWCNPISGHNTLYWYLQNLGQGPELLIRYENEEAVDDSQLPKDRFSAERLKGVDSTLKIQPAELGDSAVYLCASSLARPGGNTEAFFGQGTRLTVV.

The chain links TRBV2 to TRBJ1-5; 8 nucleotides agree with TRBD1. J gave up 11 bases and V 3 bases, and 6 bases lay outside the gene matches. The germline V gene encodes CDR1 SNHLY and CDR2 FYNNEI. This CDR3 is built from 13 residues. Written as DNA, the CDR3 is TGTGCCAGCAGTGAGACGACAGGGGTGGCCCAGCATTTT. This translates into CASSETTGVAQHF.

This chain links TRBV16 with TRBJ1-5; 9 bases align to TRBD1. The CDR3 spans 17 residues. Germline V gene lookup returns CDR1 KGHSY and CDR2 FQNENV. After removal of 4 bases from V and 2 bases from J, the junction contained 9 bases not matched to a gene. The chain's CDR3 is CASSPITGGVGNQPQHF. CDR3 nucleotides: TGTGCCAGCAGCCCTATAACAGGGGGCGTCGGCAATCAGCCCCAGCATTTT.

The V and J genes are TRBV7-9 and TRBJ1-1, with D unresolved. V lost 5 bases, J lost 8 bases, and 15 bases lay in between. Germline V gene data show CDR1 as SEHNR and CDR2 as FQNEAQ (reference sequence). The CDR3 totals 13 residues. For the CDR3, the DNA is TGTGCCAGCAGCGGAAGGACTGACGGCGAAGCTTTCTTT. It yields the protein CASSGRTDGEAFF.

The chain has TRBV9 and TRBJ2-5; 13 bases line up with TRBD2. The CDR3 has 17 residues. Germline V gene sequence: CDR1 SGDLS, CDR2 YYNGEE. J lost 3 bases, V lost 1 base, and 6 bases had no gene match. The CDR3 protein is CASSVTNGLAGEETQYF. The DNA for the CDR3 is TGTGCCAGCAGCGTAACCAATGGACTAGCGGGAGAAGAGACCCAGTACTTC.

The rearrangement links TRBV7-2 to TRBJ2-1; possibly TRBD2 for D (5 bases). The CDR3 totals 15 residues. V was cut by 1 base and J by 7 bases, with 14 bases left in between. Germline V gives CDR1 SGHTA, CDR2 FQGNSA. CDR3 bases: TGTGCCAGCAGCTTAGTTTGGAGTAGCGAGAATGAGCAGTTCTTC. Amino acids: CASSLVWSSENEQFF. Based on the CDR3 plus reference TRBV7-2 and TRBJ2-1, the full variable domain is GAGVSQSPSNKVTEKGKDVELRCDPISGHTALYWYRQSLGQGLEFLIYFQGNSAPDKSGLPSDRFSAERTGGSVSTLTIQRTQQEDSAVYLCASSLVWSSENEQFFGPGTRLTVL.

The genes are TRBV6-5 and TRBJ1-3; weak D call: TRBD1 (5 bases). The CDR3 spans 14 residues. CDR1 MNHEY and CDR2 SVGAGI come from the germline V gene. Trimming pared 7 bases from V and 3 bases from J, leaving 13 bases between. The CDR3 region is CASTGRGRGNTIYF. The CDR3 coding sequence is TGTGCCAGCACCGGTAGGGGTCGTGGAAACACCATATATTTT.

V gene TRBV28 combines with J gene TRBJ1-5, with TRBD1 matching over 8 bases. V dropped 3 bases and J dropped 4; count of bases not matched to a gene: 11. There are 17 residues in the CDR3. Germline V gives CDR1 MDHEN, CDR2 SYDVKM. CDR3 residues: CASSFDPEQGENQPQHF. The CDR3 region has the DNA TGTGCCAGCAGTTTCGACCCGGAACAGGGGGAGAATCAGCCCCAGCATTTT.